This entry features one TCR beta chain sequence. Its matching antigen is unknown. This sample stems from a study of vaccination and CD4 T cells after COVID-19. Treatment defined: approximately 11-day PBMC culture with coronavirus spike peptide pools or control peptides (ViraFEST assay). Regarding the study as a whole: Nearly all convalescent vaccine-specific clones, 304 of 307, recognized only SARS-CoV-2 spike.

This CDR3 contains 13 residues. Losses at the gene ends were 7 bases for V and 4 bases for J; bases not matched to a gene: 6. CDR1 is SNHLY, CDR2 FYNNEI, per germline. Cultured CD4+ T cell DNA was sequenced using the Oncomine TCR Beta short-read assay. In TCRdb, the PCR reads were re-called with MiXCR into one record per CDR3 protein. Here the sample spans about 20,000 distinct CDR3 sequences, approximately 49% being singletons. Sequencing input: CD4+ T cells from blood, cultured in vitro. The origin of this receptor is a human donor who had recovered from COVID-19. The chain links TRBV2 to TRBJ1-2; 7 bases fit TRBD1. CDR3 in amino acids: CASTAGQVYGYTF. In DNA, the CDR3 is TGTGCCAGCACCGCTGGACAGGTCTATGGCTACACCTTC.